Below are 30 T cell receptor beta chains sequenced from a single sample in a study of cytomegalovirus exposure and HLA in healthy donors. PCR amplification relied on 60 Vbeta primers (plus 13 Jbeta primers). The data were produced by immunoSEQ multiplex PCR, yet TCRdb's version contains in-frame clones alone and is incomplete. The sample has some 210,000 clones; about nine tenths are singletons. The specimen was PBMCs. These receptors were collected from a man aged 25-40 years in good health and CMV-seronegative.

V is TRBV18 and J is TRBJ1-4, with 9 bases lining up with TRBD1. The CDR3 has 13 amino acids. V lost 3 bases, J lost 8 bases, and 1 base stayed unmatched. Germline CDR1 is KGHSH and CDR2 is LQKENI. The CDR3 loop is CASSPGTGEKLFF. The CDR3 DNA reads TGTGCCAGCTCACCCGGGACAGGGGAAAAACTGTTTTTT.

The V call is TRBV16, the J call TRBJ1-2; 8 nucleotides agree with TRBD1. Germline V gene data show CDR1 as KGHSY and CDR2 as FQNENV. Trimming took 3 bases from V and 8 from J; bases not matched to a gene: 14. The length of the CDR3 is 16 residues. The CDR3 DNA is TGTGCCAGCAGCCACCGCCATTCAGGGGGCTCTGACGGCTACACCTTC. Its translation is CASSHRHSGGSDGYTF.

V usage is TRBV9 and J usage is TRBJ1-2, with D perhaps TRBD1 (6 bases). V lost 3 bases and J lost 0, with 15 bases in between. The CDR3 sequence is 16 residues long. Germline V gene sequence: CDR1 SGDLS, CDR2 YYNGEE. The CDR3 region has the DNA TGTGCCAGCAGCGATGGGGGCCGGGCAGCTAACTATGGCTACACCTTC. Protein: CASSDGGRAANYGYTF.

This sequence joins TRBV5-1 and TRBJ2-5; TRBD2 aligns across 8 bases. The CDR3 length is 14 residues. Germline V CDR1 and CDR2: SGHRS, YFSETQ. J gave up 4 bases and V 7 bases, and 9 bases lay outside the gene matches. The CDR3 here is CASSYPGRGETQYF. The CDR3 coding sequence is TGCGCCAGCTCCTATCCCGGGAGGGGAGAGACCCAGTACTTC.

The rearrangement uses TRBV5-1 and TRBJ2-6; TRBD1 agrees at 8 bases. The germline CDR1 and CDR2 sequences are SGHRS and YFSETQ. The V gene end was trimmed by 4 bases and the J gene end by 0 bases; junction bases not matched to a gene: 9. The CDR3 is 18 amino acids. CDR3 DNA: TGCGCCAGCAGCCGGGGTGGACAGGGAAGCTCTGGGGCCAACGTCCTGACTTTC. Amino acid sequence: CASSRGGQGSSGANVLTF.

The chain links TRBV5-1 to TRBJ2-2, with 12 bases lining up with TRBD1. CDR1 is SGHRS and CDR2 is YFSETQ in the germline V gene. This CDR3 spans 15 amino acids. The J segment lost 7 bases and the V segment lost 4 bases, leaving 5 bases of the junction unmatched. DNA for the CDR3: TGCGCCAGCAGCGACGGGACAGGGGGCGACGGGGAGCTGTTTTTT. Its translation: CASSDGTGGDGELFF.

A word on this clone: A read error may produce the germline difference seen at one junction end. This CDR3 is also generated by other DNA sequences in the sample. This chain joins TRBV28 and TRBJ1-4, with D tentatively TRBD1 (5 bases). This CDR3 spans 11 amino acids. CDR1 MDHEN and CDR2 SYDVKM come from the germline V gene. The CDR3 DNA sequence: TGTGCCAGTAGTTTGGGGCAAAAACTGTTTTTT. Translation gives CASSLGQKLFF.

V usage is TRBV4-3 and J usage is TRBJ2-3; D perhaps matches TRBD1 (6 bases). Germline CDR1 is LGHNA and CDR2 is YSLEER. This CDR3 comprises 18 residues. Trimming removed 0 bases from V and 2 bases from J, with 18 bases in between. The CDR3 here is CASSQDLTGDGITDTQYF. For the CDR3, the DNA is TGCGCCAGCAGCCAAGATTTGACAGGCGATGGAATCACAGATACGCAGTATTTT.

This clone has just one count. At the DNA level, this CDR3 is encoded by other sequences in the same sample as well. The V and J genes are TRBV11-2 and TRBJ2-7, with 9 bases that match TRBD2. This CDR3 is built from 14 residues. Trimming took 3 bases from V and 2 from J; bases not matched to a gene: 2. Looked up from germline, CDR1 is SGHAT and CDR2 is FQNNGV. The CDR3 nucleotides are TGTGCCAGCAGCTTGGCGGGAGGGACCTACGAGCAGTACTTC. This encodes CASSLAGGTYEQYF.

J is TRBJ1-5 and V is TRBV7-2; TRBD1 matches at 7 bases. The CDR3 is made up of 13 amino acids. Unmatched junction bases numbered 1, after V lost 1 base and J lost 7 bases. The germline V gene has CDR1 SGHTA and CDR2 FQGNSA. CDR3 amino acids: CASSLEGGQPQHF. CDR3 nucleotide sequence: TGTGCCAGCAGCTTAGAAGGGGGCCAGCCCCAGCATTTT.

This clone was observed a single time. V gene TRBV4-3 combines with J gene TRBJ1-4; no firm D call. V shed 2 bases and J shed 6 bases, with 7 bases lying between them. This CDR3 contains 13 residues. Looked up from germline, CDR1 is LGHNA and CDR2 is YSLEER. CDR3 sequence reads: CASSQQADEKLFF. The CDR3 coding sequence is TGCGCCAGCAGCCAACAGGCAGATGAAAAACTGTTTTTT.

This CDR3 reads CASSLVAGYYGYTF. The CDR3 region has the DNA TGTGCCAGCAGCTTAGTGGCAGGGTACTATGGCTACACCTTC. The V call is TRBV7-8, the J call TRBJ1-2; maybe TRBD1 (5 bases). Germline V gene lookup returns CDR1 SGHVS and CDR2 FQNEAQ. The CDR3 has 14 amino acids. Trimming removed 1 base from V and 3 bases from J, with 9 bases in between.

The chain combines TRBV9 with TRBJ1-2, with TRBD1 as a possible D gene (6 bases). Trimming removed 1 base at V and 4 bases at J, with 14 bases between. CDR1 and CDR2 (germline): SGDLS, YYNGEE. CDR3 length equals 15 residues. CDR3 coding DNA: TGTGCCAGCAGCGTATCAGGGGCTGAAAGCTATGGCTACACCTTC. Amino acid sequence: CASSVSGAESYGYTF.

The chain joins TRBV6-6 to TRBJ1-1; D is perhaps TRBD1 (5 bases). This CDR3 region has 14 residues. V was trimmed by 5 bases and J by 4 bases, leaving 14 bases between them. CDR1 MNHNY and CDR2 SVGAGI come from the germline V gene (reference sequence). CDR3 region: CASSRRGGGTEAFF. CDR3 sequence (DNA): TGTGCCAGCAGTCGGAGGGGAGGTGGCACTGAAGCTTTCTTT.

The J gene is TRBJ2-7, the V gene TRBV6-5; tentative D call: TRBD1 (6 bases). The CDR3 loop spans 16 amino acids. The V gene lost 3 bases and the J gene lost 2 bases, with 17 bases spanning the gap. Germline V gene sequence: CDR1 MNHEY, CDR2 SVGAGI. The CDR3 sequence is CASSYALAGEPYEQYF. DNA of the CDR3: TGTGCCAGCAGTTATGCCCTAGCAGGGGAACCCTACGAGCAGTACTTC.

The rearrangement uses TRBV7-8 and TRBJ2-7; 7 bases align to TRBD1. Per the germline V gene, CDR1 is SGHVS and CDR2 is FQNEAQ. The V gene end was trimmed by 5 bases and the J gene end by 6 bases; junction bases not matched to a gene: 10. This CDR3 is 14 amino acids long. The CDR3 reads CASSPRTGLREQYF. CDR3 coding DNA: TGTGCCAGCAGCCCCCGGACAGGATTGCGCGAGCAGTACTTC.

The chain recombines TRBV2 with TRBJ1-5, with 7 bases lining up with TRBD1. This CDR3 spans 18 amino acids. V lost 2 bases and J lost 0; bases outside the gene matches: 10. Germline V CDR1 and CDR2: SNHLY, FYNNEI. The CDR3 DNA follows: TGTGCCAGCAGTGAACAGGGGACAGAGTTCTATAGCAATCAGCCCCAGCATTTT. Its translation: CASSEQGTEFYSNQPQHF.

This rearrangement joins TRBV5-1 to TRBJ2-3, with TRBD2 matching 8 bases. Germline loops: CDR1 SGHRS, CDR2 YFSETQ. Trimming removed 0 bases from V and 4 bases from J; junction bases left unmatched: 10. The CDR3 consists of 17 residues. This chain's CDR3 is CASSLVSGTRIPDTQYF. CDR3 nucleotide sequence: TGCGCCAGCAGCTTGGTTTCAGGGACTAGAATTCCAGATACGCAGTATTTT.

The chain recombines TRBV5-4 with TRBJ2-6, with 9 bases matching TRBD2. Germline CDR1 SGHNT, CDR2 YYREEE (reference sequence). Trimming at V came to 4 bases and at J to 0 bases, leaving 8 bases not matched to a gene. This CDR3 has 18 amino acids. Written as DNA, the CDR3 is TGTGCCAGCAGCCCAACCCGGACTAGCGTCTCTGGGGCCAACGTCCTGACTTTC. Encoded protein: CASSPTRTSVSGANVLTF.

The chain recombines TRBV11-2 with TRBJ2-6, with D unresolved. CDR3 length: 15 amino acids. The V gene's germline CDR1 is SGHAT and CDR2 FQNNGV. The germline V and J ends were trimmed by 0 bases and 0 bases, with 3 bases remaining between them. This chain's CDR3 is CASSLEASGANVLTF. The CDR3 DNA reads TGTGCCAGCAGCTTAGAGGCCTCTGGGGCCAACGTCCTGACTTTC.

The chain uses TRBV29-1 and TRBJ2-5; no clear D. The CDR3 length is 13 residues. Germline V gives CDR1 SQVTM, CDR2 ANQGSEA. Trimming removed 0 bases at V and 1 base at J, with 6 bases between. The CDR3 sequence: CSVEEGFQETQYF. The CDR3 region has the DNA TGCAGCGTTGAAGAGGGCTTCCAAGAGACCCAGTACTTC.

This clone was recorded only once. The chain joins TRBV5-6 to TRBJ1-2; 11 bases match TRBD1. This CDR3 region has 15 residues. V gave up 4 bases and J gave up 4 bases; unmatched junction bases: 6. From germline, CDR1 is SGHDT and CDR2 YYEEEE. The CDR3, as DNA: TGTGCCAGCAGCATTGGACAGGGGGCGGTCTATGGCTACACCTTC. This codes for CASSIGQGAVYGYTF.

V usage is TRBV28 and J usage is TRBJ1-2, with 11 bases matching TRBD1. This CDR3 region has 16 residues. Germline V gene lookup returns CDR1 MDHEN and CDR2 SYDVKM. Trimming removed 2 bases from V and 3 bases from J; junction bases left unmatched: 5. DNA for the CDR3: TGTGCCAGCAGTTTAGGTGGACAGGGGGCCCACTATGGCTACACCTTC. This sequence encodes CASSLGGQGAHYGYTF.

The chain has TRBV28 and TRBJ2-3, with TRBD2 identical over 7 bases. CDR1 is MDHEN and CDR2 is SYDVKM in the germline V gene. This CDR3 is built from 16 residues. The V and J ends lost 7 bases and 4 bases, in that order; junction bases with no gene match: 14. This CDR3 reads CASNEGSGSGPDTQYF. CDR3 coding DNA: TGTGCCAGCAATGAAGGTAGCGGGTCCGGCCCAGATACGCAGTATTTT.

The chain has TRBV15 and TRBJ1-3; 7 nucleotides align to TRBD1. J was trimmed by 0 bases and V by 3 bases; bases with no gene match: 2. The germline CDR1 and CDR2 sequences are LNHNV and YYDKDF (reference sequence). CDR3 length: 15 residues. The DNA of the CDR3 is TGTGCCACCAGCAGGGGGGACAGCTCTGGAAACACCATATATTTT. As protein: CATSRGDSSGNTIYF. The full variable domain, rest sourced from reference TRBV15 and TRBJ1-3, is DAMVIQNPRYQVTQFGKPVTLSCSQTLNHNVMYWYQQKSSQAPKLLFHYYDKDFNNEADTPDNFQSRRPNTSFCFLDIRSPGLGDTAMYLCATSRGDSSGNTIYFGEGSWLTVV.

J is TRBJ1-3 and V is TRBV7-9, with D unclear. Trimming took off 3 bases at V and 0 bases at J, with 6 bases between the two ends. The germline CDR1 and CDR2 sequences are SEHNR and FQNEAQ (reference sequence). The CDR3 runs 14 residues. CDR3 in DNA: TGTGCCAGCAGCTTGCAGTACTCTGGAAACACCATATATTTT. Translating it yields CASSLQYSGNTIYF.

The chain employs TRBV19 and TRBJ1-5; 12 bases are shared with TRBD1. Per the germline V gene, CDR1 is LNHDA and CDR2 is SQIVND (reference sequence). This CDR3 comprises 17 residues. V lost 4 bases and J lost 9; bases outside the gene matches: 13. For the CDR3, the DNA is TGTGCCAGTAGTAAAAGTCCGGGACAGGGGGCCGGGCCGCCCCAGCATTTT. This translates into CASSKSPGQGAGPPQHF.

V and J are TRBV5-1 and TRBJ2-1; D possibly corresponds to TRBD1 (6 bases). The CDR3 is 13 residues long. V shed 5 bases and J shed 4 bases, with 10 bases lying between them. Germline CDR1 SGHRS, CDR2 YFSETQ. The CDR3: CASRVDRYNEQFF. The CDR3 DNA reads TGCGCCAGCAGAGTCGACAGGTACAATGAGCAGTTCTTC.

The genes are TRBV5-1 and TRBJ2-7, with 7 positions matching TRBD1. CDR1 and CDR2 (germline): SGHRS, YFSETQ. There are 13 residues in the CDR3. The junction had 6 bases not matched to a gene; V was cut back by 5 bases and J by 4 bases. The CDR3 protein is CASSPGQSYEQYF. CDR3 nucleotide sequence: TGCGCCAGCAGTCCGGGACAGAGTTACGAGCAGTACTTC.

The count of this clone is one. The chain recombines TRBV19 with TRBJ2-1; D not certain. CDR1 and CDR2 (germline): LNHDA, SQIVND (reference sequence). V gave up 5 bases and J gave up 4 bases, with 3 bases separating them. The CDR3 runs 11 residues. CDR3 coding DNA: TGTGCCAGTAGTCTATACAATGAGCAGTTCTTC. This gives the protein CASSLYNEQFF.